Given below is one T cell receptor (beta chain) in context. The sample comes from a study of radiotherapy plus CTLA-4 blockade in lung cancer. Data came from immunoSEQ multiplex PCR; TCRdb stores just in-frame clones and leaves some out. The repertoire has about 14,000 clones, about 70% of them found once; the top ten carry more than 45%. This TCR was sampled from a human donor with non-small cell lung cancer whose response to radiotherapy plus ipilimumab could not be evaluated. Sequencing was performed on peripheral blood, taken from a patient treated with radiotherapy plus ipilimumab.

The CDR3, as DNA: TGCGCCAGCAGCTTGGCCCCGGGGGGGGAGAACGAGCAGTACTTC. This translates into CASSLAPGGENEQYF. This chain uses TRBV5-1 with TRBJ2-7; 8 bases match TRBD2. The V segment lost 0 bases and the J segment 5 bases; nucleotides outside the gene matches: 7. The CDR3 spans 15 residues. CDR1 and CDR2 (germline): SGHRS, YFSETQ.